This T cell receptor (beta chain) was sequenced for a study of OX40 agonist ivuxolimab in advanced cancers. Study summary: An agonistic anti-OX40 (CD134) antibody, ivuxolimab, was used to treat the patients. It was permissible to have had prior anti-PD-1, anti-PD-L1 or anti-CTLA-4 therapy, and about 40% had some.

Study-level findings and limits: Compared with CD4+, CD8+ T cells on average had more expanded clones. Doses of 0.1 to 3.0 mg/kg were accompanied by clonal expansion of CD4+ and CD8+ blood T cells by week 6.

Regarding this clone: No antigen is known for it.

Trimming left V 3 bases short and J 5 bases short, with 11 bases between. Looked up from germline, CDR1 is MNHEY and CDR2 is SMNVEV (reference sequence). The CDR3 contains 14 residues. Generated by immunoSEQ multiplex PCR, the TCRdb table keeps only in-frame clones and is missing some. This sample has fewer than 12,000 clones, with about 73% found just once. The sample consisted of CD4+ or CD8+ T cells sorted from blood, taken in a trial of the OX40 agonist ivuxolimab. The receptor's source is an adult with an advanced solid tumor such as melanoma, head and neck, liver or kidney cancer. The chain recombines TRBV27 with TRBJ2-1; a possible D gene is TRBD2 (6 bases). CDR3 nucleotides: TGTGCCAGCAGTTTTTCGCGGGGTCACAATGAGCAGTTCTTC. This sequence encodes CASSFSRGHNEQFF.